The clone carrying this T cell receptor beta chain was counted only a few times. Its target is not known. The sample originates from a study of early T cells in non-severe SARS-CoV-2 infection. Study-wide context: Bulk RNA taken from unsorted whole blood was sequenced, leaving chains unpaired.

Points from the study as a whole: Clonotype matching in VDJdb favored anti-spike CD8 responses and did not capture private and CD4 specificities.

The germline gives CDR1 SGHNT, CDR2 YYREEE (reference sequence). J lost 5 bases, V lost 4 bases, and 8 bases had no gene match. There are 16 residues in the CDR3. Each cDNA molecule carried a unique molecular identifier. TCRdb ran MiXCR on the 5' RACE reads and lists one entry per CDR3 protein. The table includes under 60,000 distinct CDR3 sequences, less than 9.5% detected once. This receptor was taken from an adult who was a healthcare worker with PCR-confirmed SARS-CoV-2 infection or an uninfected control (not recorded which). Input material: whole blood. The genes are TRBV5-4 and TRBJ2-3, with 12 bases identical to TRBD2. The DNA of the CDR3 is TGTGCCAGCAGCACCCGACTAGCGGGAGCGGGAGATACGCAGTATTTT. As protein: CASSTRLAGAGDTQYF.